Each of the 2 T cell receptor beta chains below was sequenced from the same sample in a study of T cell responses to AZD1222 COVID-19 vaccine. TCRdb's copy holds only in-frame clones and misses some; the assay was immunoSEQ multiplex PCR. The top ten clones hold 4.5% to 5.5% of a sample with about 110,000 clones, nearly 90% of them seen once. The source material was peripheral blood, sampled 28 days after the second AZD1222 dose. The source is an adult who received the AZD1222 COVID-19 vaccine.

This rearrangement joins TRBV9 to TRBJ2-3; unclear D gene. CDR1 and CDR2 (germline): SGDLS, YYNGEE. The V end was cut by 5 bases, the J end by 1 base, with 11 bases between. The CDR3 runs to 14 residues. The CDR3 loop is CASRGIGGTDTQYF. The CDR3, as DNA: TGTGCCAGCAGGGGAATCGGAGGCACAGATACGCAGTATTTT.

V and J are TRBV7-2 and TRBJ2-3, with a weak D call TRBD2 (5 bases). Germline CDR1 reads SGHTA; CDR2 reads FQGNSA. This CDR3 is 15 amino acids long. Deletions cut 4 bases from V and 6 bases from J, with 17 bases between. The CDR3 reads CASSYPPRAGDTQYF. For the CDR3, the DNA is TGTGCCAGCAGCTACCCGCCGCGGGCCGGGGATACGCAGTATTTT.